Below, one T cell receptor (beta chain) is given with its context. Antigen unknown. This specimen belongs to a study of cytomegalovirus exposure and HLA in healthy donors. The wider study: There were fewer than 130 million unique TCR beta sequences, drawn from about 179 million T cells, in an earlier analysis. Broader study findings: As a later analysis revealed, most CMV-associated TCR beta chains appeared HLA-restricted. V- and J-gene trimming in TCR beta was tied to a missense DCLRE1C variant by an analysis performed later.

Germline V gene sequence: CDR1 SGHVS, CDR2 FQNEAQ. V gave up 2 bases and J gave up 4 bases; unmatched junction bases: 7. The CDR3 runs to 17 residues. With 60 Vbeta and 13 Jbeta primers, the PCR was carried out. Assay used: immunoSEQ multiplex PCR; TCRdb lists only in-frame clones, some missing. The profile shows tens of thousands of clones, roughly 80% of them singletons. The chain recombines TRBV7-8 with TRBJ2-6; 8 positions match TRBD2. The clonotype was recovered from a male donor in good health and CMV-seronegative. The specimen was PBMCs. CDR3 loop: CASSLNGGASGANVLTF. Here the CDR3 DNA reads TGTGCCAGCAGCTTAAACGGGGGGGCGTCCGGGGCCAACGTCCTGACTTTC.